This T cell receptor (beta chain) was profiled in a study of neoadjuvant anti-PD-1 for oral cavity cancer. The method was immunoSEQ multiplex PCR; TCRdb's version includes in-frame clones alone and lacks a portion of them. Found here are 60,000 to 80,000 clones, around four fifths of them singletons; the top ten hold around 2.6%. Germline CDR1 reads ENHRY; CDR2 reads SYGVKD. The V gene lost 11 bases and the J gene lost 0 bases, with 13 bases spanning the gap. The CDR3 runs 13 residues. The V call is TRBV10-3, the J call TRBJ1-1; a weak D match, TRBD1 (5 bases). Specimen: PBMCs, collected before nivolumab (anti-PD-1) treatment. The clonotype was recovered from a person aged 40-85 years with oral cavity squamous cell carcinoma. The CDR3 nucleotides read TGTGCCGCCCGCCAGGGATTGAACACTGAAGCTTTCTTT. The encoded protein is CAARQGLNTEAFF.